This T cell receptor beta chain derives from a study of shared clonotypes between healthy human individuals. The method was immunoSEQ multiplex PCR; TCRdb's version includes in-frame clones alone and lacks a portion of them. The data hold about 2.2 million clones, with 93% observed a single time. The CDR3 is 16 amino acids. V was pared by 5 bases and J by 0 bases, with 14 bases between. The germline gives CDR1 SEHNR, CDR2 FQNEAQ (reference sequence). CD45RO-negative, CCR7-positively selected cells formed the naive CD8 fraction, excluding terminally differentiated effector memory CD45RA+ cells. Sequenced sample: naive CD8+ T cells from PBMCs. The chain couples TRBV7-9 to TRBJ2-1; D not resolved. This clonotype was sampled from a man aged 18-30 years in good health. Some clones in this sample may be carry-over from other donors' samples. In DNA, the CDR3 is TGTGCCAGCAGCCAAGCTTACTGGTCCTCCTACAATGAGCAGTTCTTC. Amino acid sequence: CASSQAYWSSYNEQFF.